This entry concerns a single TCR beta chain. Its antigen is unknown. Time point of the sample: week 23, last vaccination. Topical imiquimod was applied with each vaccine dose, which held 300 ug of mutant IDH1 20-mer peptide. The data originate from a study of a mutant IDH1 vaccine in newly diagnosed glioma. Overall study: Patients came in for eight vaccinations, in weeks 1, 3, 5, 7, 11, 15, 19 and 23. Vaccination started 4-6 weeks after radiotherapy alone, or with temozolomide cycles. Earlier therapy was either radiotherapy, temozolomide, or both, and most got both.

Study-level points and caveats: Most patients, 85% to 95%, showed vaccine-induced immune responses.

Germline V lookup: CDR1 MNHNY, CDR2 SVGAGI (reference sequence). The V and J ends lost 6 bases and 4 bases respectively, with 15 bases between them. The CDR3 runs 14 residues. Assay used: immunoSEQ multiplex PCR; TCRdb lists only in-frame clones, some missing. The repertoire includes 25,000 to 30,000 clones, about four fifths of them detected once, and approximately 17% sits in the top ten. This TCR was sampled from a woman in her thirties with glioma. Here the sequenced sample was PBMCs, taken from a glioma patient whose treatment included an IDH1 peptide vaccine. This chain connects TRBV6-6 to TRBJ1-1; D is uncertain. The CDR3 DNA follows: TGTGCCAGCAGCTCCGGGCCCCAAGGCACTGAAGCTTTCTTT. Encoded protein: CASSSGPQGTEAFF.